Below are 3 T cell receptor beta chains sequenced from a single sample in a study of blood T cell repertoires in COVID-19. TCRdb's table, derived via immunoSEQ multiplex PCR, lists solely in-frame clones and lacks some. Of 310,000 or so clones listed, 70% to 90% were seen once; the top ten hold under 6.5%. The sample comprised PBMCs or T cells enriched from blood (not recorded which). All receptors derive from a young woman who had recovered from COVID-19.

The CDR3 sequence is CASSHDRVKKFF. The DNA for the CDR3 is TGTGCCAGTAGCCACGACAGGGTGAAAAAGTTTTTT. The chain carries TRBV19 and TRBJ1-4; 7 bases fit TRBD1. The CDR3 has 12 residues. Germline V gene data show CDR1 as LNHDA and CDR2 as SQIVND (reference sequence). With V trimmed by 6 bases and J by 16 bases, 11 bases remained unmatched.

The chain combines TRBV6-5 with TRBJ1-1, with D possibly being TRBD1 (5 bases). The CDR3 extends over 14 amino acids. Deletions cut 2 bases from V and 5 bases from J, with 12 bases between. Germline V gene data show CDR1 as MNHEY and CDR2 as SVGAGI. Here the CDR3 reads CASSYDGGGTEAFF. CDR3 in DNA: TGTGCCAGCAGTTACGACGGGGGAGGGACTGAAGCTTTCTTT.

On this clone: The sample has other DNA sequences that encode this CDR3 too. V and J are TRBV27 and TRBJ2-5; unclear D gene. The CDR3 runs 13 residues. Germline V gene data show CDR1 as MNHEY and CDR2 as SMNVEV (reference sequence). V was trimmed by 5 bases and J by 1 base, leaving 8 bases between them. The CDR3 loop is CASSLHSQETQYF. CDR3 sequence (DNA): TGTGCCAGCAGTCTCCACTCCCAAGAGACCCAGTACTTC.